These 2 T cell receptor beta chains came from one sample sequenced in a study of blood T cell repertoires in COVID-19. Measured with immunoSEQ multiplex PCR; TCRdb has only the in-frame clones, and not every one. Here the sample spans 100,000 to 150,000 clones, less than 90% being singletons. Sequenced: PBMCs or T cells enriched from blood (not recorded which). These TCRs come from a woman in her fifties or sixties who had recovered from COVID-19.

The rearrangement uses TRBV19 and TRBJ2-7; 8 bases match TRBD2. Germline loops: CDR1 LNHDA, CDR2 SQIVND (reference sequence). The CDR3 spans 15 residues. Trimming removed 5 bases from V and 2 bases from J; junction bases left unmatched: 8. The CDR3 nucleotides read TGTGCCAGTAGTCCGGGAGGGCCCATTGCCTACGAGCAGTACTTC. The encoded protein is CASSPGGPIAYEQYF.

The chain joins TRBV11-3 to TRBJ1-2, with 8 bases lining up with TRBD1. Looked up from germline, CDR1 is SGHNT and CDR2 is YENEEA. Losses at the gene ends were 5 bases for V and 8 bases for J; bases not matched to a gene: 13. This CDR3 has 15 residues. DNA for the CDR3: TGTGCCAGCAGCCTCGGACAGGGTATAGGTGCGGGCTACACCTTC. This translates into CASSLGQGIGAGYTF.